A single sample gave rise to the 11 T cell receptor beta chains below, sequenced in a study of blood T cells in healthy people across ages. With a J-beta primer mix and a sample-barcoded 5' primer, a second PCR ran about 6 to 11 cycles. TCRdb ran MiXCR on the 5' RACE reads and lists one entry per CDR3 protein. The sample includes about 780,000 distinct CDR3 sequences, about 47% of them seen just once. The specimen was blood. The source of these receptors is an elderly man in good health.

The chain has TRBV12-3 or TRBV12-4 and TRBJ1-4, with D perhaps matching TRBD1 (5 bases). The V and J ends lost 5 bases and 8 bases respectively, with 18 bases between them. The CDR3 length is 15 residues. The CDR3, as DNA: TGTGCCAGCAGTCTCCGGACACAATACAACGAAAAACTGTTTTTT. It translates to CASSLRTQYNEKLFF.

This chain connects TRBV7-2 to TRBJ2-5, with 11 bases identical to TRBD1. The V and J ends lost 3 bases and 4 bases, in that order; junction bases with no gene match: 10. In germline, CDR1 is SGHTA, CDR2 FQGNSA. The CDR3 is 17 residues long. CDR3 region: CASSFQGTGGEGETQYF. DNA of the CDR3: TGTGCCAGCAGCTTTCAAGGGACAGGGGGAGAGGGAGAGACCCAGTACTTC.

A few counts support this clonotype. V gene TRBV6-5 combines with J gene TRBJ2-5, with 7 positions matching TRBD1. The ends lost 5 bases at V and 2 bases at J; junction bases unmatched: 5. CDR1 is MNHEY, CDR2 SVGAGI, per germline. The CDR3 has 14 amino acids. The CDR3 region has the DNA TGTGCCAGCAGTACAGGGACAGCACAAGAGACCCAGTACTTC. Protein product: CASSTGTAQETQYF.

This clonotype has a count of ten or more. The chain joins TRBV20-1 to TRBJ2-7, with TRBD1 matching 8 bases. V dropped 1 base and J dropped 2; count of bases not matched to a gene: 1. Germline V CDR1 and CDR2: DFQATT, SNEGSKA (reference sequence). The CDR3 consists of 13 residues. DNA for the CDR3: TGCAGTGCTAGAGGACAGGGGCCCTACGAGCAGTACTTC. Translating it yields CSARGQGPYEQYF.

The J gene is TRBJ2-3, the V gene TRBV20-1; D remains ambiguous. From germline, CDR1 is DFQATT and CDR2 SNEGSKA (reference sequence). There are 14 residues in the CDR3. Trimming pared 0 bases from V and 4 bases from J, leaving 11 bases between. Here the CDR3 reads CSARDKVPSDTQYF. CDR3 DNA sequence: TGCAGTGCTAGAGATAAAGTACCTTCAGATACGCAGTATTTT.

The chain uses TRBV29-1 and TRBJ2-5; D assignment may be TRBD1 or TRBD2 (5 bases each). V shed 5 bases and J shed 1 base, with 17 bases lying between them. From germline, CDR1 is SQVTM and CDR2 ANQGSEA. The length of the CDR3 is 15 residues. CDR3 in DNA: TGCAGCGTTAGCAAGACCGGGACGGGCCAAGAGACCCAGTACTTC. It yields the protein CSVSKTGTGQETQYF.

This chain uses TRBV11-2 with TRBJ2-3; the D gene is possibly TRBD1 (6 bases). V lost 2 bases and J 0 bases, leaving 12 bases between the germline ends. Germline values: CDR1 SGHAT, CDR2 FQNNGV. The CDR3 extends over 16 amino acids. The CDR3 coding sequence is TGTGCCAGCAGCTTATTACTGGACAGTAGCACAGATACGCAGTATTTT. Its translation: CASSLLLDSSTDTQYF.

This clonotype was counted many times. DNA for the CDR3: TGCAGCGTTGATTCGGGCGGGGGGACCTACGAGCAGTACTTC. This encodes CSVDSGGGTYEQYF. This sequence joins TRBV29-1 and TRBJ2-7, with 8 nucleotides matching TRBD2. With V trimmed by 3 bases and J by 2 bases, 6 bases remained unmatched. CDR1 is SQVTM, CDR2 ANQGSEA, per germline. This CDR3 is built from 14 residues.

This chain connects TRBV28 to TRBJ2-2; possible D gene TRBD2, 6 bases. The germline gives CDR1 MDHEN, CDR2 SYDVKM. There are 13 residues in the CDR3. The V and J ends lost 10 bases and 1 base respectively, with 10 bases between them. The CDR3 DNA follows: TGTGCCATACGGGGGAGGAACACCGGGGAGCTGTTTTTT. This encodes CAIRGRNTGELFF.

With regard to this clonotype: Being one base from a much bigger clone, this may be a read error. The chain has TRBV7-9 and TRBJ2-4; D might be TRBD1 or TRBD2, each matching 5 bases. This CDR3 spans 16 amino acids. CDR1 is SEHNR and CDR2 is FQNEAQ in the germline V gene (reference sequence). The DNA for the CDR3 is TGTGCCAGCAGCTTAGTCCAGGGCCTAGCCAAAAAAATTCAGTACTTC. It yields the protein CASSLVQGLAKKIQYF.

Comments on this clonotype: The germline gene is not matched at one end of the junction; a read error may be the cause. This rearrangement joins TRBV20-1 to TRBJ2-1; D not certain. CDR3 length: 11 residues. Germline V lookup: CDR1 DFQATT, CDR2 SNEGSKA (reference sequence). CDR3 nucleotide sequence: TGCAGTGCAAGAGGTGGGGATGAGCAGTTCTTC. It is translated as CSARGGDEQFF.